The clone carrying this T cell receptor beta chain was detected ten times or more. Its antigen is undetermined. The data derive from a study of breast tumors, draining lymph nodes, adjacent tissues. A single record per CDR3 protein comes from TCRdb applying MiXCR to the multiplex PCR reads. The repertoire holds around 100,000 distinct CDR3 sequences, with 21% as singletons. V shed 0 bases and J 8 bases; nucleotides not matched to a gene: 6. This CDR3 is 14 amino acids long. Germline V gene data show CDR1 as MGHRA and CDR2 as YSYEKL. The lymph nodes were axillary draining lymph nodes from breast cancer patients. Study-level findings and limits: That most tumor T cells come from lymph nodes remained unproven. Luminal-like breast cancer showed significantly higher tumor–nontumor repertoire similarity than basal-like.

The chain employs TRBV4-1 and TRBJ1-2, with TRBD1 identical over 7 bases. The source of this sequence is a female donor with breast cancer. Some clones in this sample may be carry-over from other donors' samples. Sequenced material: axillary lymph node tissue. CDR3 sequence reads: CASSQELRGHGYTF. Written as DNA, the CDR3 is TGCGCCAGCAGCCAAGAGCTGAGGGGGCACGGCTACACCTTC.